This TCR beta chain was sequenced in a study of identical twins. Whole-study findings and limits: The study based its conclusions on cross-sectional statistical analysis and did not follow the same donors. For monozygotic twins, models underestimated out-of-frame TCR alpha sharing. Beta out-of-frame twin sharing showed a weaker excess.

This CDR3 is 15 amino acids long. Germline trimming cut 4 bases from V and 4 bases from J; bases unmatched to any gene: 3. The germline gives CDR1 WNHNN, CDR2 SYGVQD (reference sequence). TCRdb reprocessed the 5' RACE reads with MiXCR, giving one entry per CDR3 protein. The data show 690,000 or so distinct CDR3 sequences, with less than 10% seen just once and more than 0.75% held by the top ten. About this clonotype: Its antigen is currently unknown. This may be a read error, as it is one base from a much larger clone. Because it lacks the conserved phenylalanine or tryptophan at the end, this CDR3 is likely a read error.

These data were likewise used in another study, on yellow fever vaccine responses in identical twins.

Sequencing input: PBMCs. The rearrangement joins TRBV10-1 to TRBJ2-4, with 11 positions matching TRBD2. This receptor was obtained from a young woman in good health. The CDR3 bases are TGCGCCAGCAGTGGGGGACTAGCGGCTAAAAACATTCAGTACTCC. This sequence encodes CASSGGLAAKNIQYS.